This T cell receptor (beta chain) comes out of a study of blood T cell repertoires in COVID-19. This CDR3 contains 14 residues. With 4 bases removed from V and 8 bases from J, the gap between germline ends came to 18 bases. Germline CDR1 is SGHRS and CDR2 is YFSETQ. Measured with immunoSEQ multiplex PCR; TCRdb has only the in-frame clones, and not every one. The data contain 200,000 to 300,000 clones, more than 65% of them singletons. Sequenced input: peripheral blood. The chain has TRBV5-1 and TRBJ1-2; D may be TRBD1 (5 bases). The TCR sequence derives from a man aged 35-49 years who had recovered from COVID-19. CDR3 sequence reads: CASSPPSDSRGYTF. DNA of the CDR3: TGCGCCAGCAGCCCCCCTTCCGACAGTCGGGGCTACACCTTC.